One sample yielded the 32 T cell receptor beta chains listed below, sequenced in a study of cytomegalovirus exposure and HLA in healthy donors. PCR used 60 Vbeta primers and 13 Jbeta primers. The data were produced by immunoSEQ multiplex PCR, yet TCRdb's version contains in-frame clones alone and is incomplete. The table for this sample gives about 130,000 clones. The sequencing sample was made of PBMCs. The source is a man aged 18 to 29 in good health and CMV-seronegative.

This CDR3 reads CASSLSSGGNEQFF. In nucleotides, the CDR3 is TGTGCCAGCAGCTTATCCTCCGGGGGCAATGAGCAGTTCTTC. The genes are TRBV7-9 and TRBJ2-1; maybe TRBD2 (6 bases). Germline loops: CDR1 SEHNR, CDR2 FQNEAQ (reference sequence). Deletions cut 2 bases from V and 6 bases from J, with 11 bases between. The CDR3 contains 14 residues.

The chain couples TRBV7-2 to TRBJ2-3, with D possibly TRBD1 on 5 matching bases. V was trimmed by 5 bases and J by 4 bases, leaving 22 bases between them. CDR3 length equals 17 residues. Germline V gene sequence: CDR1 SGHTA, CDR2 FQGNSA. The CDR3 sequence is CASSPRPGGAGPDTQYF. CDR3 DNA sequence: TGTGCCAGCAGCCCCCGTCCGGGTGGGGCAGGGCCAGATACGCAGTATTTT.

The chain employs TRBV15 and TRBJ2-7; TRBD2 agrees at 8 bases. The CDR3 extends over 15 amino acids. Germline CDR1 and CDR2: LNHNV and YYDKDF (reference sequence). V lost 0 bases to trimming and J lost 2 bases; unmatched junction nucleotides: 3. CDR3 sequence: CATSRDGGGTYEQYF. The CDR3 DNA sequence: TGTGCCACCAGCAGAGATGGCGGGGGGACCTACGAGCAGTACTTC.

The chain recombines TRBV4-3 with TRBJ2-1; D perhaps matches TRBD2 (6 bases). This CDR3 comprises 14 residues. The V gene lost 3 bases and the J gene lost 8 bases, with 14 bases spanning the gap. CDR1 and CDR2 (germline): LGHNA, YSLEER. The CDR3 DNA follows: TGCGCCAGCAGCCACTCTCCATGGGAGGATGAGCAGTTCTTC. It is translated as CASSHSPWEDEQFF.

Comment on this clone: This sample includes further DNA sequences coding for the same CDR3. This chain connects TRBV5-4 to TRBJ2-7; maybe TRBD2 (5 bases). This CDR3 is 15 amino acids long. The V end lost 0 bases, the J end lost 4 bases, and 14 bases lay between the germline ends. Germline assignment: CDR1 SGHNT and CDR2 YYREEE (reference sequence). The CDR3 nucleotides read TGTGCCAGCAGCTTGGCCGCCAGCGGTAGATACGAGCAGTACTTC. This sequence encodes CASSLAASGRYEQYF.

The V gene is TRBV4-3, the J gene TRBJ2-3, with 8 bases matching TRBD1. In germline, CDR1 is LGHNA, CDR2 YSLEER. The CDR3 is 14 residues long. V shed 1 base and J 7 bases; nucleotides not matched to a gene: 4. CDR3 residues: CASSQVTGGYTQYF. The CDR3 region has the DNA TGCGCCAGCAGCCAAGTAACAGGGGGATATACGCAGTATTTT.

This chain uses TRBV28 with TRBJ2-7; D not resolved. The CDR3 runs 14 residues. Between the trimmed V and J ends, which lost 6 bases and 3 bases, there was a span of 15 bases. Germline lookup yields CDR1 MDHEN and CDR2 SYDVKM. CDR3 amino acids: CASRESGSVYEQYF. DNA for the CDR3: TGTGCCAGCAGGGAGTCGGGTTCTGTCTACGAGCAGTACTTC.

The chain employs TRBV6-5 and TRBJ1-2; TRBD1 matches 7 bases. Germline CDR1 reads MNHEY; CDR2 reads SVGAGI. This CDR3 comprises 15 residues. Unmatched junction bases numbered 11, after V lost 6 bases and J lost 4 bases. In nucleotides, the CDR3 is TGTGCCAGCAGCCCGGGACAGAATACAGGCTATGGCTACACCTTC. Its protein product is CASSPGQNTGYGYTF.

The CDR3 loop is CAWKISRQVNSPLHF. Here the CDR3 DNA reads TGTGCCTGGAAAATCTCGAGACAAGTTAATTCACCCCTCCACTTT. The chain combines TRBV30 with TRBJ1-6; D uncertain. The CDR3 runs to 15 residues. The ends were cut back, 4 bases at V and 6 bases at J, with 16 bases in the middle. Germline CDR1 is GTSNPN and CDR2 is SVGIG (reference sequence).

The rearrangement joins TRBV2 to TRBJ2-7, with TRBD2 matching 13 bases. The CDR3 is made up of 16 amino acids. CDR1 is SNHLY, CDR2 FYNNEI, per germline. Losses at the gene ends were 4 bases for V and 3 bases for J; bases not matched to a gene: 6. CDR3 nucleotide sequence: TGTGCCAGCAGTGGCGGGACTAGCGGGATTGACTACGAGCAGTACTTC. Protein sequence: CASSGGTSGIDYEQYF.

The chain couples TRBV4-3 to TRBJ2-7, with D maybe TRBD2 (6 bases). CDR1 LGHNA and CDR2 YSLEER come from the germline V gene. The germline V and J ends were trimmed by 1 base and 3 bases, with 19 bases remaining between them. The CDR3 is 17 residues long. The CDR3 protein is CASSQVHSPGSHYEQYF. The CDR3 DNA sequence: TGCGCCAGCAGCCAAGTTCATTCCCCCGGGAGCCACTACGAGCAGTACTTC.

V gene TRBV7-2 combines with J gene TRBJ1-1, with D perhaps matching TRBD1 (6 bases). The V end was cut by 5 bases, the J end by 0 bases, with 13 bases between. The CDR3 length is 15 residues. Germline lookup yields CDR1 SGHTA and CDR2 FQGNSA. This CDR3 reads CASSIQDRMNTEAFF. CDR3 DNA sequence: TGTGCCAGCAGCATACAGGACAGAATGAACACTGAAGCTTTCTTT.

The chain links TRBV5-4 to TRBJ2-3, with D uncertain. Germline CDR1 reads SGHNT; CDR2 reads YYREEE (reference sequence). The CDR3 sequence is 14 residues long. The ends were cut back, 2 bases at V and 2 bases at J, with 9 bases in the middle. In DNA form, the CDR3 reads TGTGCCAGCAGCTTCGTCCCTTTCACAGATACGCAGTATTTT. Its protein product is CASSFVPFTDTQYF.

The J gene is TRBJ2-7, the V gene TRBV29-1; tentative D call: TRBD1 (6 bases). From germline, CDR1 is SQVTM and CDR2 ANQGSEA. The CDR3 consists of 12 residues. Trimming stripped 3 bases from V and 0 bases from J, with 6 bases between. The CDR3 coding sequence is TGCAGCGTTGAGGGACACTCCTACGAGCAGTACTTC. The encoded protein is CSVEGHSYEQYF.

V is TRBV6-5 and J is TRBJ2-5; 11 bases match TRBD2. The V gene end was trimmed by 6 bases and the J gene end by 5 bases; junction bases not matched to a gene: 2. Looked up from germline, CDR1 is MNHEY and CDR2 is SVGAGI. The CDR3 spans 13 residues. The CDR3 region has the DNA TGTGCCAGCAGCCTAGCGGGAGGTGAGACCCAGTACTTC. This encodes CASSLAGGETQYF.

J is TRBJ2-5 and V is TRBV10-3; TRBD1 matches at 7 bases. The tail of the sequence fits TRBJ2-7 better, so the J call may be wrong. The CDR3 extends over 14 amino acids. Germline CDR1 is ENHRY and CDR2 is SYGVKD. The CDR3 loop is CAISRDSAEYEQYF. The CDR3 bases are TGTGCCATCAGTAGGGACAGCGCAGAGTACGAGCAGTACTTC.

The rearrangement joins TRBV30 to TRBJ1-1; the D gene is possibly TRBD1 (5 bases). CDR1 and CDR2 (germline): GTSNPN, SVGIG (reference sequence). The CDR3 is made up of 15 amino acids. Trimming stripped 0 bases from V and 4 bases from J, with 15 bases between. The CDR3 bases are TGTGCCTGGAGTGTAGGGGTGGGATACGGCACTGAAGCTTTCTTT. It yields the protein CAWSVGVGYGTEAFF.

The chain has TRBV19 and TRBJ2-3; maybe TRBD1 (5 bases). Trimming stripped 2 bases from V and 2 bases from J, with 14 bases between. In germline, CDR1 is LNHDA, CDR2 SQIVND (reference sequence). The CDR3 is 16 amino acids. CDR3 bases: TGTGCCAGTAGTATAAGGGCAGCAGGGATCACAGATACGCAGTATTTT. Its translation is CASSIRAAGITDTQYF.

V gene TRBV29-1 combines with J gene TRBJ1-2; perhaps TRBD1 as D (6 bases). Germline lookup yields CDR1 SQVTM and CDR2 ANQGSEA. The CDR3 length is 12 residues. The V end lost 4 bases, the J end lost 7 bases, and 13 bases lay between the germline ends. CDR3 sequence reads: CSVGGQLFGYTF. CDR3 sequence (DNA): TGCAGCGTTGGCGGACAGCTGTTTGGCTACACCTTC.

The chain uses TRBV5-1 and TRBJ2-3; D uncertain. The CDR3 spans 15 residues. Trimming shortened V by 0 bases and J by 0 bases, and 8 bases separated the two germline ends. CDR1 and CDR2 (germline): SGHRS, YFSETQ. CDR3 bases: TGCGCCAGCAGCTTGGACAGCCCTAGCACAGATACGCAGTATTTT. Translation: CASSLDSPSTDTQYF.

The chain recombines TRBV28 with TRBJ1-1; D call uncertain. The ends were cut back, 6 bases at V and 5 bases at J, with 19 bases in the middle. CDR1 MDHEN and CDR2 SYDVKM come from the germline V gene. The CDR3 is 15 amino acids. The DNA for the CDR3 is TGTGCCAGCAGCCCTCGAGTGACGGGAAAAACTGAAGCTTTCTTT. This codes for CASSPRVTGKTEAFF.

The chain has TRBV27 and TRBJ1-6; D gene unclear. Germline values: CDR1 MNHEY, CDR2 SMNVEV (reference sequence). The length of the CDR3 is 17 residues. With 6 bases removed from V and 3 bases from J, the gap between germline ends came to 18 bases. The CDR3, as DNA: TGTGCCAGCAGCTCGGTGATTGATTCCGACTATAATTCACCCCTCCACTTT. It is translated as CASSSVIDSDYNSPLHF.

The chain couples TRBV28 to TRBJ2-5; tentatively, D is TRBD2 (5 bases). There are 19 residues in the CDR3. Germline V gene data show CDR1 as MDHEN and CDR2 as SYDVKM. V lost 8 bases, J lost 4 bases, and 32 bases lay in between. CDR3 residues: CASGGSGGTTDSAPETQYF. CDR3 nucleotides: TGTGCCAGCGGTGGGAGCGGAGGCACGACTGACTCCGCCCCAGAGACCCAGTACTTC. The entire variable domain, with the rest obtained from reference TRBV28 and TRBJ2-5, is as follows: DVKVTQSSRYLVKRTGEKVFLECVQDMDHENMFWYRQDPGLGLRLIYFSYDVKMKEKGDIPEGYSVSREKKERFSLILESASTNQTSMYLCASGGSGGTTDSAPETQYFGPGTRLLVL.

The chain carries TRBV6-5 and TRBJ2-7; D may be TRBD2 (5 bases). In germline, CDR1 is MNHEY, CDR2 SVGAGI. CDR3 length: 14 amino acids. V dropped 6 bases and J dropped 6 bases, with 18 bases sitting between them. The CDR3 DNA reads TGTGCCAGCAGCCTCCGGACGGGAAGTAGCGAGCAGTACTTC. Its translation: CASSLRTGSSEQYF.

The rearrangement joins TRBV30 to TRBJ2-7; D assignment may be TRBD1 or TRBD2 (5 bases each). Trimming removed 8 bases at V and 0 bases at J, with 11 bases between. Per germline, CDR1 GTSNPN and CDR2 SVGIG (reference sequence). The CDR3 totals 12 residues. CDR3 nucleotides: TGTGCCGGGACCGCTAGCTCCTACGAGCAGTACTTC. The encoded protein is CAGTASSYEQYF.

This chain links TRBV19 with TRBJ2-3; unclear D gene. V was pared by 3 bases and J by 6 bases, with 4 bases between. Germline V gene lookup returns CDR1 LNHDA and CDR2 SQIVND (reference sequence). This CDR3 comprises 11 residues. The CDR3 region is CASSIPDTQYF. The CDR3 nucleotides read TGTGCCAGTAGTATTCCGGATACGCAGTATTTT. Variable domain in full (rest from reference TRBV19 and TRBJ2-3): DGGITQSPKYLFRKEGQNVTLSCEQNLNHDAMYWYRQDPGQGLRLIYYSQIVNDFQKGDIAEGYSVSREKKESFPLTVTSAQKNPTAFYLCASSIPDTQYFGPGTRLTVL.

The V and J genes are TRBV11-1 and TRBJ2-7, with 8 bases lining up with TRBD1. Germline assignment: CDR1 SGHAT and CDR2 FQDESV (reference sequence). The CDR3 extends over 14 amino acids. Germline trimming cut 3 bases from V and 9 bases from J; bases unmatched to any gene: 10. The CDR3 sequence: CASSFGGTGVGQYF. The CDR3 DNA is TGTGCCAGCAGCTTCGGCGGGACAGGCGTTGGGCAGTACTTC.

The V and J genes are TRBV7-2 and TRBJ2-3; TRBD1 agrees at 10 bases. This CDR3 has 14 residues. The V and J ends lost 4 bases and 5 bases, in that order; junction bases with no gene match: 3. The germline V gene has CDR1 SGHTA and CDR2 FQGNSA. Written as DNA, the CDR3 is TGTGCCAGCAGCTGGGGGACAGGGGTAGATACGCAGTATTTT. Its translation is CASSWGTGVDTQYF. The full variable domain, its missing parts supplied by reference TRBV7-2 and TRBJ2-3, is GAGVSQSPSNKVTEKGKDVELRCDPISGHTALYWYRQSLGQGLEFLIYFQGNSAPDKSGLPSDRFSAERTGGSVSTLTIQRTQQEDSAVYLCASSWGTGVDTQYFGPGTRLTVL.

The V call is TRBV4-3, the J call TRBJ1-2; D is unresolved. Per germline, CDR1 LGHNA and CDR2 YSLEER. The ends were cut back, 0 bases at V and 4 bases at J, with 15 bases in the middle. The CDR3 length is 16 residues. The CDR3 loop reads CASSQEGRRGAYGYTF. CDR3 coding DNA: TGCGCCAGCAGCCAAGAGGGCCGTCGGGGTGCCTATGGCTACACCTTC.

V is TRBV20-1 and J is TRBJ2-1; maybe TRBD1 (6 bases). The CDR3 length is 11 residues. Trimming left V 4 bases short and J 9 bases short, with 10 bases between. CDR1 is DFQATT and CDR2 is SNEGSKA in the germline V gene (reference sequence). In DNA form, the CDR3 reads TGCAGTGCTAACAGGGACGGTGAGCAGTTCTTC. Amino acids: CSANRDGEQFF.

The gene calls are TRBV19 and TRBJ1-3, with TRBD1 identical over 7 bases. Germline CDR1 is LNHDA and CDR2 is SQIVND (reference sequence). The length of the CDR3 is 18 residues. After removal of 7 bases from V and 1 base from J, the junction contained 16 bases not matched to a gene. The CDR3 coding sequence is TGTGCCAGTATTGACAACAGGGGCTTACTCTGGTCTGGAAACACCATATATTTT. The encoded protein is CASIDNRGLLWSGNTIYF.

The CDR3 loop is CASSQRVQANTEAFF. CDR3 nucleotides: TGTGCCAGCAGCCAACGAGTTCAAGCGAACACTGAAGCTTTCTTT. The gene calls are TRBV14 and TRBJ1-1, with D uncertain. The CDR3 extends over 15 amino acids. Germline lookup yields CDR1 SGHDN and CDR2 FVKESK. Trimming removed 2 bases at V and 1 base at J, with 11 bases between.